This TCR beta chain was retrieved from a study of blood T cell repertoires in COVID-19. The table lists this clone with a count of one. Authors' methods: The authors estimated nucleated cell counts from reference gene primer amplification. TCRdb keeps only in-frame clones here, not all; method: immunoSEQ multiplex PCR. The V and J calls and clone size were taken over from that table, and D and trimming were inferred from the DNA. The sample includes 39,000 or so clones, about 83% seen only once; the top ten take less than 55%. Germline loops: CDR1 KGHSH, CDR2 LQKENI. V gave up 3 bases and J gave up 7 bases; unmatched junction bases: 5. The CDR3 extends over 14 amino acids.

This TCR derives from an elderly woman with active or convalescent COVID-19. The chain is built from TRBV18 and TRBJ1-5; 8 nucleotides agree with TRBD1. The sequenced material came from peripheral blood. Here the CDR3 DNA reads TGTGCCAGCTCACCCAAACAGGGGGGACAGCCCCAGCATTTT. It is translated as CASSPKQGGQPQHF.